The clone carrying this T cell receptor beta chain ranks as medium-sized. The CDR3 is 16 residues long. The ends lost 7 bases at V and 5 bases at J; junction bases unmatched: 13. CDR1 and CDR2 from the germline V gene are SNHLY and FYNNEI. Single viable CD3+CD4+CD8-CD45RO+ cells were sorted as the memory CD4+ T cells. These data originate in a study of memory CD4+ T cells and cytomegalovirus serostatus. Methods used by the authors: After removing out-of-frame reads, around 2,000,000 distinct TCRbeta sequences remained. This table comes from immunoSEQ multiplex PCR, and its TCRdb copy is limited to in-frame clones, with some not included. V, J and clone size were drawn from that table, and D and trimming were deduced from the DNA. The repertoire holds 35,000 to 50,000 clones, with around three quarters as singletons.

The chain uses TRBV2 and TRBJ2-5; 10 bases are a match to TRBD2. The source is an adult in good health and CMV-seronegative. Sequencing input: memory CD4+ T cells from blood. The CDR3 spells CASTQGVRAGGETQYF. The CDR3 nucleotides read TGTGCCAGCACCCAGGGCGTTCGAGCGGGAGGGGAGACCCAGTACTTC.